One and the same sample provided the 22 T cell receptor beta chains below, sequenced in a study of cytomegalovirus exposure and HLA in healthy donors. Primers: 60 Vbeta forward and 13 Jbeta reverse. The assay was immunoSEQ multiplex PCR, and TCRdb's table has in-frame clones only and misses some. The table records fewer than 200,000 clones, roughly two thirds of them present only once. The sequenced material came from PBMCs. Every receptor here comes from a woman aged 40-49 years in good health and CMV-seropositive.

This clone was recorded a few times. The chain combines TRBV19 with TRBJ2-7; 9 bases line up with TRBD1. This CDR3 comprises 14 residues. CDR1 LNHDA and CDR2 SQIVND come from the germline V gene (reference sequence). V shed 5 bases and J 0 bases; nucleotides not matched to a gene: 2. CDR3 amino acids: CASSDRGSSYEQYF. The CDR3 nucleotides read TGTGCCAGTAGTGACAGGGGGAGCTCCTACGAGCAGTACTTC.

The CDR3 DNA is TGTGCCACCCGAATTGACAGGGGGCCTAACTATGGCTACACCTTC. Protein product: CATRIDRGPNYGYTF. This chain joins TRBV6-5 and TRBJ1-2; 10 bases agree with TRBD1. Germline V CDR1 and CDR2: MNHEY, SVGAGI. CDR3 length equals 15 residues. The J segment lost 0 bases and the V segment lost 10 bases, leaving 8 bases of the junction unmatched.

This clone was detected only a few times. The rearrangement links TRBV6-5 to TRBJ2-7, with TRBD2 identical over 10 bases. CDR1 is MNHEY and CDR2 is SVGAGI in the germline V gene. The CDR3 covers 15 residues. With V trimmed by 4 bases and J by 5 bases, 8 bases remained unmatched. The CDR3 region has the DNA TGTGCCAGCAGTTTAAACACCGGGACTAGCGACGAGCAGTACTTC. Its translation: CASSLNTGTSDEQYF.

The chain is built from TRBV27 and TRBJ2-3; no reliable D call. This CDR3 has 15 residues. Trimming pared 0 bases from V and 6 bases from J, leaving 13 bases between. The germline CDR1 and CDR2 sequences are MNHEY and SMNVEV (reference sequence). This CDR3 reads CASSLSAGFGDTQYF. As DNA, the CDR3 is TGTGCCAGCAGTTTATCAGCCGGGTTTGGGGATACGCAGTATTTT.

The rearrangement uses TRBV5-8 and TRBJ2-7; 9 bases align to TRBD1. The CDR3 runs to 15 residues. Germline assignment: CDR1 SGHTS and CDR2 YDEGEE. The V gene end was trimmed by 4 bases and the J gene end by 3 bases; junction bases not matched to a gene: 8. The CDR3 sequence: CASSKTTGGVYEQYF. In DNA form, the CDR3 reads TGTGCCAGCAGCAAAACTACAGGGGGCGTCTACGAGCAGTACTTC.

This clone appeared a few times. The chain carries TRBV5-4 and TRBJ2-3; 8 nucleotides match TRBD2. Per germline, CDR1 SGHNT and CDR2 YYREEE (reference sequence). V shed 0 bases and J 1 base; nucleotides not matched to a gene: 7. The CDR3 loop spans 17 amino acids. The CDR3 protein is CASSLVSPTSGTDTQYF. CDR3 DNA: TGTGCCAGCAGCTTGGTGTCCCCGACTAGCGGCACAGATACGCAGTATTTT.

The chain links TRBV2 to TRBJ2-1, with 10 bases aligning to TRBD1. The J segment lost 7 bases and the V segment lost 8 bases, leaving 8 bases of the junction unmatched. Germline V CDR1 and CDR2: SNHLY, FYNNEI. This CDR3 has 14 amino acids. For the CDR3, the DNA is TGTGCCAGCTCCGGGACAGGGGTTTTGAATGAGCAGTTCTTC. Translating gives CASSGTGVLNEQFF.

The chain joins TRBV5-1 to TRBJ1-1; TRBD1 might be the D (5 bases). Germline CDR1 is SGHRS and CDR2 is YFSETQ. V was trimmed by 5 bases and J by 1 base, leaving 12 bases between them. This CDR3 is 14 amino acids long. The chain's CDR3 is CASRVQDTNTEAFF. The CDR3 nucleotides read TGCGCCAGCAGGGTACAGGATACGAACACTGAAGCTTTCTTT.

V usage is TRBV5-4 and J usage is TRBJ2-5; no reliable D call. The closer fit of TRBJ2-7 to the DNA end suggests the J call may be wrong. Germline values: CDR1 SGHNT, CDR2 YYREEE (reference sequence). The CDR3 runs to 12 residues. The CDR3 loop reads CASSLAGDEQYF. The CDR3 bases are TGTGCCAGCAGCTTGGCGGGTGACGAGCAGTACTTC.

The chain carries TRBV29-1 and TRBJ1-2; 9 bases match TRBD1. With V trimmed by 5 bases and J by 4 bases, 2 bases remained unmatched. Germline CDR1 SQVTM, CDR2 ANQGSEA. The CDR3 totals 12 residues. CDR3 DNA: TGCAGCGTTACAGGGGGCAGCTATGGCTACACCTTC. It codes for CSVTGGSYGYTF.

The chain employs TRBV25-1 and TRBJ1-1; 10 bases agree with TRBD1. CDR1 is MGHDK, CDR2 SYGVNS, per germline. The CDR3 is 15 amino acids. V lost 4 bases and J lost 3; bases outside the gene matches: 5. The chain's CDR3 is CASSGKTGGHTEAFF. The DNA for the CDR3 is TGTGCCAGCAGTGGAAAGACAGGGGGCCACACTGAAGCTTTCTTT.

The chain carries TRBV27 and TRBJ2-1; D unresolved. Trimming pared 5 bases from V and 6 bases from J, leaving 17 bases between. The CDR3 loop spans 15 amino acids. Germline V gene data show CDR1 as MNHEY and CDR2 as SMNVEV (reference sequence). The DNA for the CDR3 is TGTGCCAGCAGTCCGCTAAGTGCGATTGCCAATGAGCAGTTCTTC. It yields the protein CASSPLSAIANEQFF.

This clone was seen a handful of times. CDR3 sequence: CARGGVGQAPGGYTF. In DNA form, the CDR3 reads TGCGCCAGAGGGGGCGTCGGACAGGCCCCTGGGGGCTACACCTTC. The chain employs TRBV10-1 and TRBJ1-2; 7 nucleotides align to TRBD1. V was clipped by 9 bases and J by 8 bases; unmatched bases: 18. CDR1 and CDR2 from the germline V gene are WNHNN and SYGVQD (reference sequence). CDR3 length: 15 amino acids.

The rearrangement links TRBV9 to TRBJ2-3; D may be TRBD2 (6 bases). Germline CDR1 SGDLS, CDR2 YYNGEE. This CDR3 contains 15 residues. V lost 0 bases, J lost 5 bases, and 13 bases lay in between. DNA for the CDR3: TGTGCCAGCAGCGTAGCCGGGGGTTTTGTAGATACGCAGTATTTT. As protein: CASSVAGGFVDTQYF.

Comments on this clone: At one of its ends the junction is not consistent with the germline gene, which may arise from a read error. This chain joins TRBV19 and TRBJ1-2, with 8 bases matching TRBD1. Germline V gene data show CDR1 as LNHDA and CDR2 as SQIVND (reference sequence). This CDR3 comprises 11 residues. The DNA for the CDR3 is TGTGCCAGTAGACGACAGGGGAGCTACCCCTTC. Protein: CASRRQGSYPF.

The chain has TRBV19 and TRBJ1-5, with no clear D. V gave up 3 bases and J gave up 3 bases, with 9 bases separating them. The CDR3 has 14 residues. Germline CDR1 LNHDA, CDR2 SQIVND (reference sequence). The CDR3 reads CASSMPSHNQPQHF. The CDR3 nucleotides read TGTGCCAGTAGTATGCCCAGTCACAATCAGCCCCAGCATTTT.

The genes are TRBV7-2 and TRBJ1-2; D is ambiguous. Trimming pared 1 base from V and 7 bases from J, leaving 10 bases between. Germline loops: CDR1 SGHTA, CDR2 FQGNSA. The CDR3 covers 13 residues. The CDR3 loop is CASSLVESGGYTF. In DNA, the CDR3 is TGTGCCAGCAGCTTAGTCGAGAGCGGTGGCTACACCTTC.

This clone was seen more than once but under ten times. The chain is built from TRBV5-6 and TRBJ1-1; maybe TRBD1 (6 bases). The ends were cut back, 0 bases at V and 1 base at J, with 10 bases in the middle. This CDR3 is built from 15 residues. Germline lookup yields CDR1 SGHDT and CDR2 YYEEEE. CDR3 sequence reads: CASSLVDRSNTEAFF. In nucleotides, the CDR3 is TGTGCCAGCAGCTTGGTAGACAGGTCGAACACTGAAGCTTTCTTT.

Only one count was recorded for this clone. V usage is TRBV7-8 and J usage is TRBJ2-2; 11 nucleotides match TRBD2. CDR1 SGHVS and CDR2 FQNEAQ come from the germline V gene. The CDR3 loop spans 19 amino acids. V lost 2 bases, J lost 0 bases, and 8 bases stayed unmatched. CDR3 sequence (DNA): TGTGCCAGCAGCTTAAGAGTCCTAGCGGGGGGCCCGAACACCGGGGAGCTGTTTTTT. It specifies CASSLRVLAGGPNTGELFF.

This clone has a handful of counts. V is TRBV4-3 and J is TRBJ2-4; no reliable D call. Trimming shortened V by 0 bases and J by 8 bases, and 5 bases separated the two germline ends. Germline CDR1 reads LGHNA; CDR2 reads YSLEER. This CDR3 has 12 residues. The CDR3 DNA follows: TGCGCCAGCAGCCAAGATTCGGACATTCAGTACTTC. Encoded protein: CASSQDSDIQYF.

The V call is TRBV7-2, the J call TRBJ1-4; 8 bases agree with TRBD1. Unmatched junction bases numbered 4, after V lost 4 bases and J lost 6 bases. Germline V gives CDR1 SGHTA, CDR2 FQGNSA. There are 14 residues in the CDR3. The CDR3 DNA reads as TGTGCCAGCAGCTCGACAGGGGCAGATGAAAAACTGTTTTTT. Translated: CASSSTGADEKLFF.

The rearrangement links TRBV23-1 to TRBJ1-5, with 7 bases fitting TRBD1. TRBV23-1 is treated as an ORF (open reading frame) with a function not yet certain. With V trimmed by 2 bases and J by 0 bases, 13 bases remained unmatched. The CDR3 covers 19 residues. As DNA, the CDR3 is TGCGCCAGCAGTCAACCCGCGGACAGGAACTACTATAGCAATCAGCCCCAGCATTTT. Its protein is CASSQPADRNYYSNQPQHF.